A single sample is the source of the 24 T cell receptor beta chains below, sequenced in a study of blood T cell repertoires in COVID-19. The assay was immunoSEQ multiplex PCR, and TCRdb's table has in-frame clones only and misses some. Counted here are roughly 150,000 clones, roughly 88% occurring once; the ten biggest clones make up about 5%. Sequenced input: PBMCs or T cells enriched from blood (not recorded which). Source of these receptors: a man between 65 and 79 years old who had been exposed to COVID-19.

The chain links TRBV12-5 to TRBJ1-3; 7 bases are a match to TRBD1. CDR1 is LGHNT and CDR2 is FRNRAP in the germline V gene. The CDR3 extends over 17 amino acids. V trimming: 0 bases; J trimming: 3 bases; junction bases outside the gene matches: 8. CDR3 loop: CASGLVRYRGSGNTIYF. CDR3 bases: TGTGCTAGTGGTTTGGTACGTTACAGGGGAAGTGGAAACACCATATATTTT.

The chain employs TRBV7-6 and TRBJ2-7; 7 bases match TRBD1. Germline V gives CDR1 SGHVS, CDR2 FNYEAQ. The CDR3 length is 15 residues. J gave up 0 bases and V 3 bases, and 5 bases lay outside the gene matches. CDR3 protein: CASSFDRVSSYEQYF. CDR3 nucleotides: TGTGCCAGCAGCTTTGACAGGGTTAGCTCCTACGAGCAGTACTTC. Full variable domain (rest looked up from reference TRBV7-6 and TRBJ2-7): GAGVSQSPRYKVTKRGQDVALRCDPISGHVSLYWYRQALGQGPEFLTYFNYEAQQDKSGLPNDRFSAERPEGSISTLTIQRTEQRDSAMYRCASSFDRVSSYEQYFGPGTRLTVT.

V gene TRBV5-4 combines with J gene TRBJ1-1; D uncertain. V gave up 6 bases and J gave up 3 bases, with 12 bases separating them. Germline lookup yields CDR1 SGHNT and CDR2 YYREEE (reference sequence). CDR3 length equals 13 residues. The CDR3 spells CASTSGRDTEAFF. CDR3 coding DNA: TGTGCCAGCACCTCGGGGAGGGACACTGAAGCTTTCTTT.

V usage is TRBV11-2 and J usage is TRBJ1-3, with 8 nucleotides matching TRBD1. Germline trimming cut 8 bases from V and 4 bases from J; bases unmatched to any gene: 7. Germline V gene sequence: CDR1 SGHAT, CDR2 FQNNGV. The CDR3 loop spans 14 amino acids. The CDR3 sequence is CASLNDRGGNTIYF. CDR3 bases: TGTGCCAGCTTAAACGACAGGGGCGGAAACACCATATATTTT.

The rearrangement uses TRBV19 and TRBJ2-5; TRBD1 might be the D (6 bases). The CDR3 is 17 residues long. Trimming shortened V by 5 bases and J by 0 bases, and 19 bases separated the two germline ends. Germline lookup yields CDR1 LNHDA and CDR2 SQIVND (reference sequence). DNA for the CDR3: TGTGCCAGTAGTTCCGAACGGACAGTTATTAACCAAGAGACCCAGTACTTC. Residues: CASSSERTVINQETQYF.

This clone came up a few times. The CDR3 DNA follows: TGTGCCAGCAGGCTTGGGGGGGCGCCGGTTGAAAAACTGTTTTTT. Its translation is CASRLGGAPVEKLFF. The chain uses TRBV2 and TRBJ1-4, with D possibly matching TRBD1 (6 bases). This CDR3 spans 15 amino acids. V dropped 6 bases and J dropped 7 bases, with 18 bases sitting between them. The V gene's germline CDR1 is SNHLY and CDR2 FYNNEI.

The CDR3 spells CASSDSTGGNGYTF. The CDR3 coding sequence is TGTGCCAGCAGTGACTCCACAGGGGGCAATGGCTACACCTTC. This chain links TRBV2 with TRBJ1-2; 9 bases line up with TRBD1. The CDR3 has 14 residues. Germline CDR1 is SNHLY and CDR2 is FYNNEI. Trimming cost V 3 bases and J 6 bases; bases outside gene matches: 5.

CDR3 DNA: TGTGCCAGCAGGGATGGAGGGGAGTTCGGGAATTCACCCCTCCACTTT. Translated: CASRDGGEFGNSPLHF. The rearrangement links TRBV3-1 (or the pseudogene TRBV3-2) to TRBJ1-6; possibly TRBD1 for D (5 bases). The CDR3 length is 16 residues. Trimming took off 6 bases at V and 7 bases at J, with 19 bases between the two ends. Germline V CDR1 and CDR2: LGHDT, YNNKEL (reference sequence).

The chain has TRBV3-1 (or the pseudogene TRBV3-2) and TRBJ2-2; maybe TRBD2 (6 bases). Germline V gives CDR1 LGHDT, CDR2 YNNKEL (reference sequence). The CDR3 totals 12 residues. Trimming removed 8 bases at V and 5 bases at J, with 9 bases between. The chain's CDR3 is CASFRGTGELFF. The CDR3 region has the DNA TGTGCCAGCTTTCGGGGGACCGGGGAGCTGTTTTTT.

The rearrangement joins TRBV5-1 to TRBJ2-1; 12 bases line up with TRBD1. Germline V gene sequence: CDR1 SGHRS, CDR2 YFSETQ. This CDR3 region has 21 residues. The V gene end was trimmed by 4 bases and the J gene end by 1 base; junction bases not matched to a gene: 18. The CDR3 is CASSAGTGGESGIPSYNEQFF. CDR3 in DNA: TGCGCCAGCAGCGCCGGGACAGGGGGCGAGAGCGGCATACCATCCTACAATGAGCAGTTCTTC.

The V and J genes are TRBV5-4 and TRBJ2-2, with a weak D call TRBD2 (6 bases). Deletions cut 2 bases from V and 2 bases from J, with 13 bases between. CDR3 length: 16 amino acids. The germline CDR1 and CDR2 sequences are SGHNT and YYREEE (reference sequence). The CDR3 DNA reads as TGTGCCAGCAGCTTAGGAGGGGCCCTCAACACCGGGGAGCTGTTTTTT. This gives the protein CASSLGGALNTGELFF.

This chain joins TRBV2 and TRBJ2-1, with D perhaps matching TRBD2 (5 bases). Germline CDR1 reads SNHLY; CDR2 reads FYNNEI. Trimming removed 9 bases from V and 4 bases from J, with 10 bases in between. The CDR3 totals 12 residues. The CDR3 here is CASGLEYNEQFF. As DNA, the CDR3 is TGTGCCAGTGGACTGGAATACAATGAGCAGTTCTTC.

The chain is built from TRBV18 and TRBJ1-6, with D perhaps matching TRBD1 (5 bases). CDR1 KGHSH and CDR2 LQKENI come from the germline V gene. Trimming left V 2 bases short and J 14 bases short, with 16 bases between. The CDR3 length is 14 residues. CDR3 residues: CASSPGRGVEALHF. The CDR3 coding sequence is TGTGCCAGCTCACCAGGGAGGGGCGTAGAGGCCCTCCACTTT.

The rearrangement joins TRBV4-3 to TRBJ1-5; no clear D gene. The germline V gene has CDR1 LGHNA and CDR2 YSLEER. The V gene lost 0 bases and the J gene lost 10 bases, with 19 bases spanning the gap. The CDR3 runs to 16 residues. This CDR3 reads CASSQDKESGVYPQHF. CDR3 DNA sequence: TGCGCCAGCAGCCAAGATAAAGAGTCGGGAGTATACCCCCAGCATTTT.

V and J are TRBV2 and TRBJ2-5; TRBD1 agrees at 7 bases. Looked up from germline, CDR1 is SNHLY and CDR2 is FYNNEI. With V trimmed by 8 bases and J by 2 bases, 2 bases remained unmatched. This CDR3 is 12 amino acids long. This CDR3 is CASGGQQETQYF. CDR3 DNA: TGTGCCAGCGGGGGACAGCAAGAGACCCAGTACTTC.

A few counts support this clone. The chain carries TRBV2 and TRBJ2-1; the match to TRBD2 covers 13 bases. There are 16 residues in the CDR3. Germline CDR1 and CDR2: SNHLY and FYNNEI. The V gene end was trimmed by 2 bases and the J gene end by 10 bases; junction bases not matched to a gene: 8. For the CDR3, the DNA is TGTGCCAGCAGTGAACACCGACTAGCGGGAGGCGGAGAGCAGTTCTTC. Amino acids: CASSEHRLAGGGEQFF. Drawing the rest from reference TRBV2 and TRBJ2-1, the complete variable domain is EPEVTQTPSHQVTQMGQEVILRCVPISNHLYFYWYRQILGQKVEFLVSFYNNEISEKSEIFDDQFSVERPDGSNFTLKIRSTKLEDSAMYFCASSEHRLAGGGEQFFGPGTRLTVL.

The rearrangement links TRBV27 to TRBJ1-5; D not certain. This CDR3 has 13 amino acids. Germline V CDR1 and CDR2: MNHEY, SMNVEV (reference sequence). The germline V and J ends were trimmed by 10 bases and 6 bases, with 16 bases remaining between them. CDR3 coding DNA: TGTGCCACCCGGCGAGGGTCGGGTCAGCCCCAGCATTTT. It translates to CATRRGSGQPQHF.

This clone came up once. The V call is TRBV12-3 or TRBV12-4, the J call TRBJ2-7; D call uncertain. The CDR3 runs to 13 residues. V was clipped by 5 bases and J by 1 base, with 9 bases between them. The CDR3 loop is CASSPQKSYEQYF. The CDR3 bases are TGTGCCAGCAGTCCTCAGAAGTCCTACGAGCAGTACTTC.

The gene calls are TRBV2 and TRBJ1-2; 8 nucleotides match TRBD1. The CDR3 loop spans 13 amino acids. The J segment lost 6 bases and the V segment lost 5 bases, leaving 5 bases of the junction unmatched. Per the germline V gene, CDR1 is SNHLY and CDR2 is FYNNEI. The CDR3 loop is CASSPDRADGYTF. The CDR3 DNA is TGTGCCAGCAGTCCGGACAGGGCGGATGGCTACACCTTC. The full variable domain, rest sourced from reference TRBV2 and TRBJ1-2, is EPEVTQTPSHQVTQMGQEVILRCVPISNHLYFYWYRQILGQKVEFLVSFYNNEISEKSEIFDDQFSVERPDGSNFTLKIRSTKLEDSAMYFCASSPDRADGYTFGSGTRLTVV.

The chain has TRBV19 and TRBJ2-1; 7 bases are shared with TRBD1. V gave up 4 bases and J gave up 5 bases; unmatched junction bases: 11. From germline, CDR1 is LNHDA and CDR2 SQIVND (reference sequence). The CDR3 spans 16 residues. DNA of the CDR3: TGTGCCAGTAGTAGGGGACAGTTTTCGGGGAACAATGAGCAGTTCTTC. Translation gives CASSRGQFSGNNEQFF.

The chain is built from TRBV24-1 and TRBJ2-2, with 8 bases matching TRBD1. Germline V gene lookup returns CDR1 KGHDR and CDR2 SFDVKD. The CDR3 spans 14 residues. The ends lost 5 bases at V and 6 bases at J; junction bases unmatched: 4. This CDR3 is CATSVRGPPGELFF. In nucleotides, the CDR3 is TGTGCCACCAGTGTCAGGGGGCCGCCCGGGGAGCTGTTTTTT.

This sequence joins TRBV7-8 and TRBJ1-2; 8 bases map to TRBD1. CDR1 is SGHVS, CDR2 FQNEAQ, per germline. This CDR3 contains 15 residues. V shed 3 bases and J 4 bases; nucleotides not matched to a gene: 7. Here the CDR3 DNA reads TGTGCCAGCAGCTTCACCGGACAGGGAGCCTATGGCTACACCTTC. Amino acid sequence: CASSFTGQGAYGYTF. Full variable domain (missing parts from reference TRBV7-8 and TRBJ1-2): GAGVSQSPRYKVAKRGQDVALRCDPISGHVSLFWYQQALGQGPEFLTYFQNEAQLDKSGLPSDRFFAERPEGSVSTLKIQRTQQEDSAVYLCASSFTGQGAYGYTFGSGTRLTVV.

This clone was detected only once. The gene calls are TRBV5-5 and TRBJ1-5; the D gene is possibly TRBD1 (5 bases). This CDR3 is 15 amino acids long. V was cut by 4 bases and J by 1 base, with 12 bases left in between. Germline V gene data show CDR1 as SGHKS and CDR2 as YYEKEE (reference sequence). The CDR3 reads CASSATGGSNQPQHF. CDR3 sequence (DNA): TGTGCCAGCAGCGCAACGGGGGGGAGCAATCAGCCCCAGCATTTT.

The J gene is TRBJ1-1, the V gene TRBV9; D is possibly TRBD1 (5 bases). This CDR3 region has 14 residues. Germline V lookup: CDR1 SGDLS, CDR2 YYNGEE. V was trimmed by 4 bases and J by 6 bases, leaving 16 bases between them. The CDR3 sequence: CASSPRAAGAEAFF. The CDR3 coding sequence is TGTGCCAGCAGCCCCAGGGCCGCGGGGGCTGAAGCTTTCTTT.